This TCR beta chain was sequenced during a study of T cell responses to AZD1222 COVID-19 vaccine. TCRdb's table, derived via immunoSEQ multiplex PCR, lists solely in-frame clones and lacks some. The sample data list some 150,000 clones. Turning to this clone: Its antigen is unknown.

The V gene end was trimmed by 0 bases and the J gene end by 2 bases; junction bases not matched to a gene: 1. CDR1 is SGHKS and CDR2 is YYEKEE in the germline V gene (reference sequence). The CDR3 covers 15 residues. Study conclusions and caveats: Clonal diversity may have been underestimated in mostly white British donors. The repertoires were collected only after the peak T cell response. Baseline seropositivity characterized only a handful of AZD1222 recipients. CD4 TCRs covered the whole spike, strongest at regions 160-218 and 743-854.

This sequence originates from an adult in good health. What was sequenced was peripheral blood. V gene TRBV5-5 combines with J gene TRBJ1-5; TRBD1 aligns across 8 bases. The CDR3 DNA is TGTGCCAGCAGCTTGGACAGGGGGGGCAATCAGCCCCAGCATTTT. Translation gives CASSLDRGGNQPQHF.